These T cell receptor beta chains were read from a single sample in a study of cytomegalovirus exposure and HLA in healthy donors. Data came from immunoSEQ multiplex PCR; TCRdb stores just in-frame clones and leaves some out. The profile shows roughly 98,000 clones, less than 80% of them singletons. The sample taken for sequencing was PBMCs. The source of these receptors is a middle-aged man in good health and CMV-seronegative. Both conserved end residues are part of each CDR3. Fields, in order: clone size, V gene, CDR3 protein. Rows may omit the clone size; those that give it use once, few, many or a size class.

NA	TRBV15	CATSRVQKSEAFF
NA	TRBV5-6	CASSWGGLSYEQYF
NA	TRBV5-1	CASSASPGTGFDTQYF
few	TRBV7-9	CASSSTRNGFSEQYF
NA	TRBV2	CASSQTSGGPRGTDTQYF
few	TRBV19	CASSTRGAGNTEAFF
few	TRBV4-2	CASSQGQGNQPQHF
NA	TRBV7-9	CASSPPGTGGYSYNEQFF
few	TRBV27	CASSPIAGGTNTDTQYF
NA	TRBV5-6	CASSLNGGAGKTQYF
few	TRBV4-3	CASSQEGSETQYF
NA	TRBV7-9	CASSLSGMVSYEQYF
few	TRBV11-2	CASSLVTGGYEQYF
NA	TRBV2	CASSLAGVYEQYF
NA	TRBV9	CASSANRGPYEQYF
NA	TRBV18	CASSPGQADDKLFF